This TCR beta chain was captured by sequencing in a study of cytomegalovirus exposure and HLA in healthy donors. This clone has only one observation. Its antigen is as yet unknown. The PCR contained 60 Vbeta and 13 Jbeta primers. Authors' analysis steps: Later, roughly 77 million unique TCR beta chains were counted in an analysis, and approximately 10 million of them were shared. Assay used: immunoSEQ multiplex PCR; TCRdb lists only in-frame clones, some missing. The V and J calls and clone size were taken over from that table, and D and trimming were inferred from the DNA. Of 140,000 to 150,000 clones in the sample, about 72% were seen once. Study results and caveats: TCR beta chains numbering more than 150 were designated cytomegalovirus-associated. 16,951 TCR beta sequences were associated with HLA alleles at 0.05 false discovery rate in a later analysis.

Though probably carrying unrecorded immune exposures, donors were nominally healthy at sampling. After removal of 5 bases from V and 1 base from J, the junction contained 4 bases not matched to a gene. The CDR3 length is 14 residues. Germline assignment: CDR1 MNHEY and CDR2 SMNVEV (reference sequence). This clonotype was sampled from a man aged 35 to 55 in good health and CMV-seronegative. Sequencing was performed on PBMCs. V and J are TRBV27 and TRBJ1-2; 7 bases align to TRBD1. CDR3 in amino acids: CASSLNRGNYGYTF. The CDR3 DNA follows: TGTGCCAGCAGTCTAAACAGGGGTAACTATGGCTACACCTTC.